Below are 27 T cell receptor beta chains sequenced from a single sample in a study of memory CD4+ T cells and cytomegalovirus serostatus. Single viable CD3+CD4+CD8-CD45RO+ cells were sorted as the memory CD4+ T cells. The repertoire was sequenced with immunoSEQ multiplex PCR; TCRdb's copy has only in-frame clones and lacks some. The sample lists about 52,000 clones, around 80% occurring once. What was sequenced was memory CD4+ T cells from blood. These receptors originate from an adult in good health and CMV-seropositive.

The genes are TRBV6-5 and TRBJ1-2, with D possibly being TRBD1 (5 bases). The CDR3 extends over 14 amino acids. Trimming pared 6 bases from V and 7 bases from J, leaving 18 bases between. Germline CDR1 reads MNHEY; CDR2 reads SVGAGI. The CDR3 bases are TGTGCCAGCAGCCCCTGGGACTCTAGAGGTGGCTACACCTTC. It yields the protein CASSPWDSRGGYTF.

The rearrangement joins TRBV28 to TRBJ1-1; D perhaps matches TRBD1 (5 bases). Trimming pared 6 bases from V and 4 bases from J, leaving 18 bases between. CDR1 MDHEN and CDR2 SYDVKM come from the germline V gene. This CDR3 is built from 15 residues. The CDR3 protein is CASRDSSQPVTEAFF. Here the CDR3 DNA reads TGTGCCAGCAGAGACAGTTCTCAACCAGTCACTGAAGCTTTCTTT.

The chain uses TRBV19 and TRBJ2-2, with 7 bases lining up with TRBD1. Germline V gives CDR1 LNHDA, CDR2 SQIVND (reference sequence). J gave up 6 bases and V 5 bases, and 6 bases lay outside the gene matches. The CDR3 runs 14 residues. CDR3 loop: CASSAQGSPGELFF. DNA for the CDR3: TGTGCCAGTAGTGCACAGGGGTCCCCCGGGGAGCTGTTTTTT. The complete variable domain, with remaining parts taken from reference TRBV19 and TRBJ2-2, reads DGGITQSPKYLFRKEGQNVTLSCEQNLNHDAMYWYRQDPGQGLRLIYYSQIVNDFQKGDIAEGYSVSREKKESFPLTVTSAQKNPTAFYLCASSAQGSPGELFFGEGSRLTVL.

The chain uses TRBV6-6 and TRBJ2-3, with D tentatively TRBD2 (6 bases). CDR1 is MNHNY and CDR2 is SVGAGI in the germline V gene (reference sequence). V was trimmed by 7 bases and J by 4 bases, leaving 15 bases between them. The CDR3 loop spans 14 amino acids. The CDR3 region has the DNA TGTGCCAGCACAAGGGGAGGAATCGCAGATACGCAGTATTTT. Its translation: CASTRGGIADTQYF.

V is TRBV7-2 and J is TRBJ2-5; TRBD2 aligns across 10 bases. CDR1 SGHTA and CDR2 FQGNSA come from the germline V gene. The ends lost 6 bases at V and 5 bases at J; junction bases unmatched: 9. CDR3 size: 15 residues. The CDR3 here is CASRMTSGLKETQYF. The CDR3 coding sequence is TGTGCCAGCAGAATGACTAGCGGGCTAAAGGAGACCCAGTACTTC.

The rearrangement links TRBV7-3 to TRBJ2-3; no clear D. The CDR3 covers 15 residues. The V end lost 5 bases, the J end lost 4 bases, and 16 bases lay between the germline ends. Per germline, CDR1 SGHTA and CDR2 FQGTGA. The CDR3 nucleotides read TGTGCCAGCAGCCCCTCTGGCTACTCCCCAGATACGCAGTATTTT. It specifies CASSPSGYSPDTQYF.

This chain links TRBV5-1 with TRBJ1-4; possibly TRBD1 for D (5 bases). CDR1 and CDR2 from the germline V gene are SGHRS and YFSETQ. V lost 4 bases, J lost 6 bases, and 16 bases lay in between. The CDR3 sequence is 15 residues long. The CDR3 region is CASSPGSSGYEKLFF. CDR3 bases: TGCGCCAGCAGCCCTGGGAGTTCAGGGTATGAAAAACTGTTTTTT.

This chain links TRBV2 with TRBJ2-3; 10 bases agree with TRBD1. The CDR3 spans 15 residues. V lost 7 bases, J lost 3 bases, and 7 bases stayed unmatched. The germline gives CDR1 SNHLY, CDR2 FYNNEI. DNA for the CDR3: TGTGCCAGCAAGAGACAGGGGGCGAGGACAGATACGCAGTATTTT. It is translated as CASKRQGARTDTQYF. Using reference TRBV2 and TRBJ2-3 for the parts outside the CDR3, the full variable domain is EPEVTQTPSHQVTQMGQEVILRCVPISNHLYFYWYRQILGQKVEFLVSFYNNEISEKSEIFDDQFSVERPDGSNFTLKIRSTKLEDSAMYFCASKRQGARTDTQYFGPGTRLTVL.

This clone was observed a single time. J is TRBJ1-2 and V is TRBV30; no reliable D call. The CDR3 extends over 11 amino acids. V dropped 7 bases and J dropped 8 bases, with 14 bases sitting between them. Germline V gene data show CDR1 as GTSNPN and CDR2 as SVGIG (reference sequence). CDR3 DNA: TGTGCCTCAAAAACGGGCGGCGGCTACACCTTC. This translates into CASKTGGGYTF.

The chain uses TRBV19 and TRBJ2-3, with D possibly being TRBD1 (6 bases). The V gene lost 9 bases and the J gene lost 2 bases, with 18 bases spanning the gap. The CDR3 has 15 amino acids. CDR1 LNHDA and CDR2 SQIVND come from the germline V gene (reference sequence). In nucleotides, the CDR3 is TGTGCCAGCTCCGCTGGAAGGGGGTACACAGATACGCAGTATTTT. Amino acids: CASSAGRGYTDTQYF.

The V and J genes are TRBV6-4 and TRBJ1-4; 8 positions match TRBD1. The trim removed 4 bases at V and 4 bases at J, leaving 2 bases unmatched. The CDR3 spans 14 residues. CDR1 and CDR2 from the germline V gene are MRHNA and SNTAGT. The CDR3 loop reads CASSGTGFNEKLFF. CDR3 bases: TGTGCCAGCAGTGGGACAGGGTTTAATGAAAAACTGTTTTTT.

J is TRBJ1-4 and V is TRBV9; 7 nucleotides match TRBD1. In germline, CDR1 is SGDLS, CDR2 YYNGEE. The V gene end was trimmed by 3 bases and the J gene end by 1 base; junction bases not matched to a gene: 3. The CDR3 totals 15 residues. The CDR3 protein is CASSATGLTNEKLFF. The CDR3, as DNA: TGTGCCAGCAGCGCGACAGGGTTAACTAATGAAAAACTGTTTTTT. The full variable domain, in which reference TRBV9 and TRBJ1-4 provide the parts outside the CDR3, is DSGVTQTPKHLITATGQRVTLRCSPRSGDLSVYWYQQSLDQGLQFLIQYYNGEERAKGNILERFSAQQFPDLHSELNLSSLELGDSALYFCASSATGLTNEKLFFGSGTQLSVL.

This rearrangement joins TRBV4-2 to TRBJ1-5, with 8 bases matching TRBD1. The V segment lost 3 bases and the J segment 7 bases; nucleotides outside the gene matches: 8. The CDR3 is 15 amino acids. CDR1 is LGHNA, CDR2 YNFKEQ, per germline. In nucleotides, the CDR3 is TGTGCCAGCAGCCAGAGGGCGGACAGGGAACAGCCCCAGCATTTT. Its translation is CASSQRADREQPQHF.

V gene TRBV21-1 combines with J gene TRBJ2-3; the table names TRBD1, a call not compared with the DNA. TRBV21-1 is described as a pseudogene. The CDR3 length is 18 residues. CDR3 sequence: CASSKAKYRQRPTDTQYF. CDR3 coding DNA: TGTGCCAGCAGCAAAGCGAAGTATAGACAGAGACCCACAGATACGCAGTATTTT.

The J gene is TRBJ2-3, the V gene TRBV7-2, with D possibly called TRBD1 or TRBD2 (5 bases each). The length of the CDR3 is 14 residues. CDR1 is SGHTA and CDR2 is FQGNSA in the germline V gene. V was shortened by 1 base and J by 5 bases, with 10 bases between the two germline ends. Written as DNA, the CDR3 is TGTGCCAGCAGCTTAGGGGCAGGGAGAGATACGCAGTATTTT. Residues: CASSLGAGRDTQYF.

This clone was seen more than once but under ten times. The CDR3 nucleotides are TGCAGCGTTGGGAAACAGAACTTGAACACTGAAGCTTTCTTT. Translated, it gives CSVGKQNLNTEAFF. The rearrangement links TRBV29-1 to TRBJ1-1; D uncertain. This CDR3 region has 14 residues. V was cut by 4 bases and J by 0 bases, with 12 bases left in between. Germline loops: CDR1 SQVTM, CDR2 ANQGSEA.

The chain has TRBV28 and TRBJ2-3, with a possible D match to TRBD2 (5 bases). Deletions cut 3 bases from V and 0 bases from J, with 16 bases between. Germline V lookup: CDR1 MDHEN, CDR2 SYDVKM. The CDR3 sequence is 17 residues long. The CDR3 protein is CASSFASNSASTDTQYF. The CDR3 DNA reads as TGTGCCAGCAGTTTTGCCTCCAATAGCGCCAGCACAGATACGCAGTATTTT.

The CDR3 sequence is CASGGEGAFYEQYF. In DNA, the CDR3 is TGTGCCAGCGGGGGGGAGGGCGCGTTCTACGAGCAGTACTTC. The chain links TRBV2 to TRBJ2-7; 7 nucleotides agree with TRBD2. Per germline, CDR1 SNHLY and CDR2 FYNNEI. CDR3 size: 14 residues. V shed 8 bases, J shed 3 bases, and the junction held 10 bases outside the gene matches.

In this sample, this clone turned up a few times. The chain is built from TRBV21-1 and TRBJ1-2. TRBV21-1 is an annotated pseudogene. The CDR3 sequence is 15 residues long. The CDR3 is CATPLRQTPFHGYTF. CDR3 DNA: TGTGCCACCCCTCTTCGGCAGACCCCCTTCCATGGCTACACCTTC.

The genes are TRBV7-9 and TRBJ2-6; TRBD1 might be the D (5 bases). The V and J ends lost 10 bases and 0 bases respectively, with 16 bases between them. Germline V gene data show CDR1 as SEHNR and CDR2 as FQNEAQ (reference sequence). The CDR3 length is 16 residues. CDR3 sequence (DNA): TGTGCCACCAAGCCAGGGCTTAGCTCTGGGGCCAACGTCCTGACTTTC. Translation: CATKPGLSSGANVLTF. Using reference TRBV7-9 and TRBJ2-6 for the parts outside the CDR3, the full variable domain is DTGVSQNPRHKITKRGQNVTFRCDPISEHNRLYWYRQTLGQGPEFLTYFQNEAQLEKSRLLSDRFSAERPKGSFSTLEIQRTEQGDSAMYLCATKPGLSSGANVLTFGAGSRLTVL.

The chain couples TRBV9 to TRBJ1-1; no reliable D call. Germline V gene data show CDR1 as SGDLS and CDR2 as YYNGEE. Trimming removed 2 bases from V and 5 bases from J, with 19 bases in between. This CDR3 has 16 amino acids. CDR3 amino acids: CASSVGAPETGTEAFF. The CDR3 nucleotides are TGTGCCAGCAGCGTCGGCGCCCCTGAGACGGGGACTGAAGCTTTCTTT.

The chain employs TRBV7-9 and TRBJ2-1, with D unclear. Trimming cost V 1 base and J 3 bases, with 10 bases left between them. The germline V gene has CDR1 SEHNR and CDR2 FQNEAQ (reference sequence). The CDR3 has 15 residues. CDR3 coding DNA: TGTGCCAGCAGCTTAGAGGGCAGTTACTACAATGAGCAGTTCTTC. It yields the protein CASSLEGSYYNEQFF.

The V and J genes are TRBV7-9 and TRBJ2-1; 10 positions agree with TRBD2. The CDR3 has 18 residues. V gave up 1 base and J gave up 4 bases; unmatched junction bases: 10. CDR1 is SEHNR and CDR2 is FQNEAQ in the germline V gene (reference sequence). The CDR3, as DNA: TGTGCCAGCAGCTTAGGAGCGGGAGGGGCGAAGTTATACAATGAGCAGTTCTTC. It translates to CASSLGAGGAKLYNEQFF.

The chain combines TRBV6-6 with TRBJ1-2, with D possibly being TRBD1 (6 bases). CDR3 length equals 12 residues. Germline lookup yields CDR1 MNHNY and CDR2 SVGAGI (reference sequence). The ends were cut back, 6 bases at V and 6 bases at J, with 11 bases in the middle. The CDR3: CASSLDRNGYTF. The CDR3 coding sequence is TGTGCCAGCAGCCTCGACAGGAATGGCTACACCTTC.

This chain joins TRBV7-9 and TRBJ1-4, with D perhaps matching TRBD1 (5 bases). This CDR3 has 14 amino acids. Germline CDR1 is SEHNR and CDR2 is FQNEAQ (reference sequence). V was clipped by 6 bases and J by 8 bases, with 16 bases between them. In DNA, the CDR3 is TGTGCCAGCAGTGAGCAGGGAGGGAGAGAAAAACTGTTTTTT. It codes for CASSEQGGREKLFF.

V is TRBV7-8 and J is TRBJ1-2; D is undetermined. The V end lost 5 bases, the J end lost 3 bases, and 19 bases lay between the germline ends. The CDR3 extends over 16 amino acids. Germline loops: CDR1 SGHVS, CDR2 FQNEAQ. The CDR3 sequence: CASSTRLGSTDYGYTF. The CDR3 coding sequence is TGTGCCAGCAGCACCAGGCTGGGTAGCACGGACTATGGCTACACCTTC. Based on the CDR3 plus reference TRBV7-8 and TRBJ1-2, the full variable domain is GAGVSQSPRYKVAKRGQDVALRCDPISGHVSLFWYQQALGQGPEFLTYFQNEAQLDKSGLPSDRFFAERPEGSVSTLKIQRTQQEDSAVYLCASSTRLGSTDYGYTFGSGTRLTVV.

The chain links TRBV18 to TRBJ1-4; D perhaps matches TRBD1 (5 bases). This CDR3 comprises 15 residues. V was pared by 2 bases and J by 8 bases, with 15 bases between. Germline V CDR1 and CDR2: KGHSH, LQKENI. The CDR3 nucleotides are TGTGCCAGCTCACCAGACAGTGGAAATGGGGAAAAACTGTTTTTT. Its translation is CASSPDSGNGEKLFF. Full variable domain (missing parts from reference TRBV18 and TRBJ1-4): NAGVMQNPRHLVRRRGQEARLRCSPMKGHSHVYWYRQLPEEGLKFMVYLQKENIIDESGMPKERFSAEFPKEGPSILRIQQVVRGDSAAYFCASSPDSGNGEKLFFGSGTQLSVL.